The 19 T cell receptor beta chains below were found in one sample sequenced in a study of beta chain features in type 1 diabetes. All of the isolated RNA was reverse transcribed, so expressed TCRB transcripts were sequenced. The assay was immunoSEQ multiplex PCR, and TCRdb's table has in-frame clones only and misses some. The data contain 900,000 or so clones, roughly a sixth of them singletons. Input material: naive CD4+ T cells from blood. Receptor source: a young woman in good health.

This clone appeared a few times. CDR3 in amino acids: CASSLKVGPYNEQFF. In DNA form, the CDR3 reads TGTGCCAGCAGCTTAAAGGTCGGTCCGTACAATGAGCAGTTCTTC. The chain employs TRBV7-2 and TRBJ2-1; D is uncertain. Germline values: CDR1 SGHTA, CDR2 FQGNSA. V dropped 2 bases and J dropped 4 bases, with 12 bases sitting between them. The CDR3 length is 15 residues.

This clone was counted a single time. CDR3: CASSLDRVRLSGELFF. CDR3 DNA sequence: TGTGCCAGCAGTTTAGACAGGGTGAGATTGTCCGGGGAGCTGTTTTTT. The chain links TRBV28 to TRBJ2-2, with 7 bases aligning to TRBD1. Trimming removed 2 bases from V and 6 bases from J; junction bases left unmatched: 9. CDR3 size: 16 residues. Looked up from germline, CDR1 is MDHEN and CDR2 is SYDVKM.

This clone was seen a handful of times. The chain carries TRBV21-1 and TRBJ2-7; TRBD2 was called by the table and not checked on the DNA. TRBV21-1 corresponds to a pseudogene. The length of the CDR3 is 20 residues. For the CDR3, the DNA is TGTGCCAGCAGCAATGGAGATGGACTAGCGGGAGCTGCCTATGGGGACGAGCAGTACTTC. Translation: CASSNGDGLAGAAYGDEQYF.

The chain is built from TRBV7-6 and TRBJ1-6, with a possible D match to TRBD1 (6 bases). V gave up 4 bases and J gave up 6 bases, with 7 bases separating them. The germline gives CDR1 SGHVS, CDR2 FNYEAQ. The CDR3 length is 13 residues. The CDR3 spells CASSSRGNSPLHF. The CDR3 DNA follows: TGTGCCAGCAGCTCCAGGGGTAATTCACCCCTCCACTTT.

Only a few counts were recorded for this clone. The chain joins TRBV19 to TRBJ2-1; D is perhaps TRBD2 (6 bases). Germline CDR1 LNHDA, CDR2 SQIVND (reference sequence). CDR3 size: 14 residues. V lost 5 bases to trimming and J lost 4 bases, with 12 bases between them. This CDR3 is CASSPRSGYNEQFF. DNA of the CDR3: TGTGCCAGTAGTCCACGTAGCGGATACAATGAGCAGTTCTTC.

There are a few counts of this clone. The chain links TRBV27 to TRBJ1-2, with D perhaps matching TRBD1 (5 bases). There are 13 residues in the CDR3. Germline V gene lookup returns CDR1 MNHEY and CDR2 SMNVEV (reference sequence). With 4 bases removed from V and 8 bases from J, the gap between germline ends came to 14 bases. The CDR3 DNA follows: TGTGCCAGCAGTTCAGCTAACAGGCCCGGCTACACCTTC. Translation gives CASSSANRPGYTF.

This chain joins TRBV7-9 and TRBJ2-2, with TRBD1 matching over 7 bases. The CDR3 has 16 residues. Germline assignment: CDR1 SEHNR and CDR2 FQNEAQ (reference sequence). Trimming cost V 5 bases and J 1 base; bases outside gene matches: 7. The chain's CDR3 is CASSPPGTENTGELFF. The CDR3 DNA reads as TGTGCCAGCAGCCCGCCCGGGACAGAGAACACCGGGGAGCTGTTTTTT.

This clone was seen repeatedly, ten times or more. The identical CDR3 is also encoded by other nucleotide sequences in the sample. V is TRBV18 and J is TRBJ2-5; the D is unclear. V was trimmed by 2 bases and J by 2 bases, leaving 6 bases between them. This CDR3 region has 13 residues. Germline values: CDR1 KGHSH, CDR2 LQKENI. Here the CDR3 reads CASSPGQQETQYF. For the CDR3, the DNA is TGTGCCAGCTCACCAGGGCAGCAAGAGACCCAGTACTTC.

The table lists this clone with a few counts. The chain uses TRBV15 and TRBJ2-1, with 8 bases identical to TRBD1. Germline V gene sequence: CDR1 LNHNV, CDR2 YYDKDF (reference sequence). After removal of 1 base from V and 8 bases from J, the junction contained 7 bases not matched to a gene. The CDR3 extends over 15 amino acids. The CDR3 nucleotides are TGTGCCACCAGCAGAGCAGGGGGCGCGGGGTATGAGCAGTTCTTC. Translating gives CATSRAGGAGYEQFF. The complete variable domain, with remaining parts taken from reference TRBV15 and TRBJ2-1, reads DAMVIQNPRYQVTQFGKPVTLSCSQTLNHNVMYWYQQKSSQAPKLLFHYYDKDFNNEADTPDNFQSRRPNTSFCFLDIRSPGLGDTAMYLCATSRAGGAGYEQFFGPGTRLTVL.

This clone was counted a few times. The V gene is TRBV29-1, the J gene TRBJ1-1, with 9 bases identical to TRBD1. Per the germline V gene, CDR1 is SQVTM and CDR2 is ANQGSEA. The CDR3 consists of 17 residues. Germline trimming cut 4 bases from V and 0 bases from J; bases unmatched to any gene: 12. The CDR3 DNA follows: TGCAGCGTTGGTAGGACAGGGGAAGCCGGGTTGAACACTGAAGCTTTCTTT. It codes for CSVGRTGEAGLNTEAFF.

The chain is built from TRBV27 and TRBJ1-2; possible D gene TRBD1, 5 bases. V lost 6 bases to trimming and J lost 3 bases, with 11 bases between them. CDR1 is MNHEY and CDR2 is SMNVEV in the germline V gene (reference sequence). This CDR3 comprises 13 residues. The chain's CDR3 is CASRRPGHYGYTF. In DNA form, the CDR3 reads TGTGCCAGCAGACGTCCGGGACACTATGGCTACACCTTC.

In its sample, this clone was seen a few times. The DNA of the CDR3 is TGTGCCAGCAGTGAAAGCGGGAGGACTGGGGCCAACGTCCTGACTTTC. It translates to CASSESGRTGANVLTF. This chain connects TRBV25-1 to TRBJ2-6, with TRBD2 matching over 9 bases. The CDR3 sequence is 16 residues long. Looked up from germline, CDR1 is MGHDK and CDR2 is SYGVNS. V shed 2 bases, J shed 2 bases, and the junction held 1 base outside the gene matches.

This clone was picked up a small number of times. The V and J genes are TRBV7-3 and TRBJ2-3, with 12 bases aligning to TRBD2. V was clipped by 5 bases and J by 6 bases; unmatched bases: 9. Germline V gene lookup returns CDR1 SGHTA and CDR2 FQGTGA. The CDR3 spans 16 residues. The CDR3 loop reads CASSPRLAGEKDTQYF. For the CDR3, the DNA is TGTGCCAGCAGCCCCCGACTAGCGGGAGAGAAGGATACGCAGTATTTT.

V gene TRBV7-2 combines with J gene TRBJ2-1, with D unclear. V dropped 3 bases and J dropped 0 bases, with 6 bases sitting between them. The CDR3 spans 14 residues. Germline CDR1 and CDR2: SGHTA and FQGNSA. The CDR3 coding sequence is TGTGCCAGCAGCTTCCACGGCTCCTACAATGAGCAGTTCTTC. Amino acid sequence: CASSFHGSYNEQFF.

This clone was seen more than once but under ten times. CDR3 sequence: CASSPQVQGGELFF. CDR3 sequence (DNA): TGTGCCAGCAGCCCACAGGTTCAAGGCGGGGAGCTGTTTTTT. The J gene is TRBJ2-2, the V gene TRBV14, with D perhaps matching TRBD1 (5 bases). Germline CDR1 and CDR2: SGHDN and FVKESK. The CDR3 totals 14 residues. V lost 4 bases and J lost 7, with 13 bases in between. Filled out from reference TRBV14 and TRBJ2-2, the complete variable domain reads EAGVTQFPSHSVIEKGQTVTLRCDPISGHDNLYWYRRVMGKEIKFLLHFVKESKQDESGMPNNRFLAERTGGTYSTLKVQPAELEDSGVYFCASSPQVQGGELFFGEGSRLTVL.

The genes are TRBV2 and TRBJ2-3; D gene unclear. This CDR3 region has 13 residues. The germline CDR1 and CDR2 sequences are SNHLY and FYNNEI. With 4 bases removed from V and 2 bases from J, the gap between germline ends came to 7 bases. The CDR3 is CASSGYITDTQYF. The CDR3 DNA is TGTGCCAGCAGTGGGTACATCACAGATACGCAGTATTTT.

This clone was seen more than once but under ten times. The chain has TRBV7-2 and TRBJ2-4; tentatively, D is TRBD2 (5 bases). CDR3 length: 14 amino acids. CDR1 and CDR2 (germline): SGHTA, FQGNSA. V dropped 0 bases and J dropped 4 bases, with 7 bases sitting between them. CDR3 region: CASSLAREKNIQYF. The CDR3 DNA sequence: TGTGCCAGCAGCTTAGCTCGGGAAAAAAACATTCAGTACTTC.

The J gene is TRBJ1-3, the V gene TRBV7-2; D ambiguous. Germline CDR1 SGHTA, CDR2 FQGNSA. V lost 2 bases and J 2 bases, leaving 4 bases between the germline ends. The CDR3 loop spans 13 amino acids. The DNA of the CDR3 is TGTGCCAGCAGCTTAAGCACTGGAAACACCATATATTTT. Translated, it gives CASSLSTGNTIYF.

This clone was observed a few times. The CDR3 bases are TGTGCCATCAGTGAGTCTCCGGGACTAGTTAATGAGCAGTTCTTC. Translation: CAISESPGLVNEQFF. The V call is TRBV10-3, the J call TRBJ2-1, with 8 bases fitting TRBD2. Germline V gives CDR1 ENHRY, CDR2 SYGVKD. The CDR3 runs to 15 residues. V shed 0 bases and J 7 bases; nucleotides not matched to a gene: 5.